The 24 T cell receptor beta chains reported below all come from one sample, sequenced in a study of T cells in women clearing cervical HPV infection. Produced via immunoSEQ multiplex PCR; TCRdb's table is partial and in-frame only. In total, the table holds roughly 30,000 clones. The material sequenced was blood buffy coat. All receptors derive from a woman between 18 and 75 years old with a cervical HPV16 infection that either progressed to CIN3+ or cleared (not recorded which).

With regard to this clone: The sequence runs out 3 residues before the end of the CDR3; the remainder is reconstructed from the germline J gene. The rearrangement links TRBV20-1 to TRBJ2-2, with 10 bases lining up with TRBD2. The CDR3 is 14 residues long. After removal of 6 bases from V and 1 base from J, the junction contained 2 bases not matched to a gene. Germline V gene data show CDR1 as DFQATT and CDR2 as SNEGSKA (reference sequence). Partial CDR3 DNA: TGCAGTGCCCCTAGCGGGGGGAACACCGGGGAG. It translates to CSAPSGGNTGE. The whole CDR3 protein is CSAPSGGNTGELFF.

To note about this clone: The read stops 3 residues short of the end of the CDR3; the missing end is completed from the germline J gene. This chain uses TRBV20-1 with TRBJ2-3, with 13 bases matching TRBD2. Germline CDR1 DFQATT, CDR2 SNEGSKA (reference sequence). Trimming removed 1 base from V and 6 bases from J; junction bases left unmatched: 7. The CDR3 has 16 residues. Partial CDR3 DNA: TGCAGTGCTAGAGGGACTAGCGGGAGTCATCGGGATACG. Its protein is CSARGTSGSHRDT. The whole CDR3 protein reads CSARGTSGSHRDTQYF.

As to this clone: The sequenced fragment ends 3 residues before the CDR3 boundary, so the rest is inferred from the germline J gene. The rearrangement joins TRBV10-3 to TRBJ2-1, with a possible D match to TRBD2 (7 bases). The CDR3 length is 15 residues. The V gene's germline CDR1 is ENHRY and CDR2 SYGVKD. V lost 3 bases, J lost 0 bases, and 9 bases lay in between. The CDR3 protein is CAISEGGDSYNEQFF. CDR3 bases read: TGTGCCATCAGTGAAGGGGGGGACTCCTACAATGAG.

The sequenced CDR3 bases are TGCAGTGCTAGAGATCTTAGTAGGACAGGCGTGACC. It yields the protein CSARDLSRTGVT. The whole CDR3 reads CSARDLSRTGVTQYF. The chain combines TRBV20-1 with TRBJ2-5; 7 nucleotides agree with TRBD1. The missing CDR3 end, 3 residues past where the read stops, is filled in from the germline J gene. Trimming cost V 0 bases and J 7 bases; bases outside gene matches: 11. Germline values: CDR1 DFQATT, CDR2 SNEGSKA (reference sequence). The CDR3 sequence is 15 residues long.

The CDR3 sequence is CAWRSLAIYNEQFF. The DNA read from the CDR3 is TGTGCCTGGAGGAGTCTAGCGATCTACAATGAG. This rearrangement joins TRBV30 to TRBJ2-1; D may be TRBD2 (6 bases). The read is 3 residues too short to cover the CDR3 end, so that end is filled in from the germline J gene. Trimming pared 3 bases from V and 3 bases from J, leaving 12 bases between. Germline CDR1 and CDR2: GTSNPN and SVGIG (reference sequence). The CDR3 spans 14 residues.

As for this clone: The junction and the germline gene differ at one end; a read error may be behind it. With the read ending 3 residues before the CDR3 end, the germline J gene is used to fill in that end. This chain uses TRBV4-2 with TRBJ2-3; possible D gene TRBD1, 5 bases. This CDR3 is built from 14 residues. Germline V gives CDR1 LGHNA, CDR2 YNFKEQ. CDR3 protein: CASSQQRDSKTQYF. The CDR3 DNA, read in part, is TGCGCCAGCAGCCAACAACGCGACAGCAAAACG.

A note on this clone: The read finishes 3 residues shy of the CDR3 end, and the germline J gene is used to complete it. This chain uses TRBV30 with TRBJ1-1; D remains ambiguous. Trimming pared 1 base from V and 1 base from J, leaving 7 bases between. The CDR3 has 13 residues. CDR1 is GTSNPN and CDR2 is SVGIG in the germline V gene (reference sequence). The CDR3 region is CAWSGGPNTEAFF. The part of the CDR3 DNA that was read is TGTGCCTGGAGTGGTGGGCCGAACACTGAA.

Note on this clone: The read ends 3 residues early relative to the CDR3; the germline J gene fills the gap. This chain links TRBV18 with TRBJ2-7, with 8 bases aligning to TRBD1. The V and J ends lost 4 bases and 2 bases, in that order; junction bases with no gene match: 7. The CDR3 runs 15 residues. Per the germline V gene, CDR1 is KGHSH and CDR2 is LQKENI. The part of the CDR3 DNA that was read is TGTGCCAGCTCACTCGCCGGGACAGGAGCCTACGAG. Translated: CASSLAGTGAYE. The whole CDR3 protein is CASSLAGTGAYEQYF.

To note about this clone: The read ends 3 residues before the CDR3 terminus; that terminus is restored from the germline J gene. V gene TRBV18 combines with J gene TRBJ1-2; D remains unclear. Germline assignment: CDR1 KGHSH and CDR2 LQKENI. The CDR3 consists of 15 residues. The CDR3: CASSPALAAYNDYTF. CDR3 DNA, as far as it was read: TGTGCCAGCTCACCCGCACTAGCGGCCTACAATGAC.

Regarding this clone: The read comes to an end 3 residues before the CDR3 does, leaving the germline J gene to fill in the end. The gene calls are TRBV5-6 and TRBJ2-7, with 10 bases matching TRBD2. The CDR3 is 15 residues long. The germline CDR1 and CDR2 sequences are SGHDT and YYEEEE. The trim removed 6 bases at V and 0 bases at J, leaving 6 bases unmatched. The DNA read from the CDR3 is TGTGCCAGCAACATTACTAGCGGGACCTCCTACGAG. Protein sequence: CASNITSGTSYE. The whole CDR3 region reads CASNITSGTSYEQYF.

As regards this clone: The read stops 3 residues short of the end of the CDR3; the missing end is completed from the germline J gene. This rearrangement joins TRBV2 to TRBJ2-3, with 14 bases that match TRBD2. The CDR3 length is 15 residues. Germline lookup yields CDR1 SNHLY and CDR2 FYNNEI. Incomplete CDR3 DNA: TGTGCCAGCAGTGCGGGACTAGCGGGAGTTAAGACG. Its protein product is CASSAGLAGVKT. The entire CDR3 sequence reads CASSAGLAGVKTQYF. The whole variable domain, remainder taken from reference TRBV2 and TRBJ2-3, is EPEVTQTPSHQVTQMGQEVILRCVPISNHLYFYWYRQILGQKVEFLVSFYNNEISEKSEIFDDQFSVERPDGSNFTLKIRSTKLEDSAMYFCASSAGLAGVKTQYFGPGTRLTVL.

Turning to this clone: The read ends 3 residues early relative to the CDR3; the germline J gene fills the gap. The chain uses TRBV14 and TRBJ1-5; 7 nucleotides agree with TRBD1. Trimming took 3 bases from V and 5 from J; bases not matched to a gene: 7. The CDR3 runs 15 residues. In germline, CDR1 is SGHDN, CDR2 FVKESK. CDR3 DNA (partial): TGTGCCAGCAGCCACCTCCGGGACAGACATCAGCCC. This translates into CASSHLRDRHQP. The entire CDR3 protein is CASSHLRDRHQPQHF.

With regard to this clone: Read data end 3 residues before the CDR3 end; the end is taken from the germline J gene. V is TRBV19 and J is TRBJ1-1, with TRBD1 identical over 9 bases. V shed 6 bases and J 1 base; nucleotides not matched to a gene: 9. This CDR3 comprises 16 residues. Germline V gene sequence: CDR1 LNHDA, CDR2 SQIVND (reference sequence). CDR3 DNA, as far as it was read: TGTGCCAGTAGACCCCGACAGGGGGGGGAGAACACTGAA. Encoded protein: CASRPRQGGENTE. The full CDR3 sequence reads CASRPRQGGENTEAFF.

With regard to this clone: The missing CDR3 end, 3 residues past where the read stops, is filled in from the germline J gene. The rearrangement uses TRBV30 and TRBJ1-4; D remains unclear. CDR1 and CDR2 from the germline V gene are GTSNPN and SVGIG (reference sequence). The CDR3 runs 13 residues. This chain's CDR3 is CAWSLNGYSPLFF. The sequenced part of the CDR3 DNA is TGTGCCTGGAGTTTGAATGGTTACTCACCA.

On this clone: Coverage ceases 3 residues before the CDR3 finishes, and the germline J gene fills in the end. The J gene is TRBJ2-5, the V gene TRBV29-1; TRBD1 aligns across 11 bases. CDR1 SQVTM and CDR2 ANQGSEA come from the germline V gene. The CDR3 has 13 residues. Trimming at V came to 7 bases and at J to 2 bases, leaving 3 bases not matched to a gene. The DNA read from the CDR3 is TGCAGCGGCGGGACAGGGGGACAAGAGACC. As protein: CSGGTGGQET. The CDR3 in full is CSGGTGGQETQYF.

As concerns this clone: The read terminates 3 residues ahead of where the CDR3 ends, so the germline J gene completes it. The rearrangement uses TRBV28 and TRBJ2-7, with TRBD1 as a possible D gene (6 bases). Trimming took off 3 bases at V and 3 bases at J, with 18 bases between the two ends. The length of the CDR3 is 16 residues. Germline V gives CDR1 MDHEN, CDR2 SYDVKM. This CDR3 is CASSFLPLIGGYEQYF. The sequenced part of the CDR3 DNA is TGTGCCAGCAGTTTTCTCCCCCTTATAGGGGGCTACGAG. The variable domain in full, completed from reference TRBV28 and TRBJ2-7, reads DVKVTQSSRYLVKRTGEKVFLECVQDMDHENMFWYRQDPGLGLRLIYFSYDVKMKEKGDIPEGYSVSREKKERFSLILESASTNQTSMYLCASSFLPLIGGYEQYFGPGTRLTVT.

This clone registers medium-sized (0.01 to 0.1%) by frequency. Coverage ceases 3 residues before the CDR3 finishes, and the germline J gene fills in the end. V and J are TRBV5-6 and TRBJ2-1; tentatively, D is TRBD1 (5 bases). The CDR3 contains 13 residues. The germline V gene encodes CDR1 SGHDT and CDR2 YYEEEE. Trimming stripped 2 bases from V and 8 bases from J, with 11 bases between. CDR3 DNA (partial): TGTGCCAGCAGCTTTCTAGGGGCCTATGAG. Its protein is CASSFLGAYE. The whole CDR3 sequence is CASSFLGAYEQFF.

On this clone itself: The read terminates 3 residues ahead of where the CDR3 ends, so the germline J gene completes it. V gene TRBV20-1 combines with J gene TRBJ2-7; D may be TRBD2 (5 bases). The CDR3 extends over 12 amino acids. The germline CDR1 and CDR2 sequences are DFQATT and SNEGSKA (reference sequence). Trimming stripped 5 bases from V and 4 bases from J, with 12 bases between. CDR3 sequence reads: CSARGSGYEQYF. The CDR3 DNA, read in part, is TGCAGTGCTCGGGGATCGGGGTACGAG.

In regard to this clone: The sequence runs out 3 residues before the end of the CDR3; the remainder is reconstructed from the germline J gene. The V gene is TRBV7-3, the J gene TRBJ2-2, with 11 bases lining up with TRBD1. The CDR3 contains 16 residues. Germline loops: CDR1 SGHTA, CDR2 FQGTGA. V was pared by 5 bases and J by 6 bases, with 8 bases of the junction left unmatched. Partial CDR3 DNA: TGTGCCAGCAGCATCCTGCCGGGACAGGGGGCCGGGGAG. This translates into CASSILPGQGAGE. The complete CDR3 protein is CASSILPGQGAGELFF.

To note about this clone: The read falls 3 residues short of the CDR3 end, and the missing part is taken from the germline J gene. This chain connects TRBV20-1 to TRBJ1-1; possibly TRBD1 for D (5 bases). The ends were cut back, 4 bases at V and 4 bases at J, with 16 bases in the middle. CDR3 size: 14 residues. Germline V CDR1 and CDR2: DFQATT, SNEGSKA (reference sequence). This CDR3 is CSAKHHPRGTEAFF. CDR3 DNA (partial): TGCAGTGCTAAGCACCACCCGAGGGGCACTGAA.

Of note for this clone: The read ends 3 residues before the CDR3 terminus; that terminus is restored from the germline J gene. The V call is TRBV19, the J call TRBJ2-1, with 7 bases lining up with TRBD2. Germline V gene sequence: CDR1 LNHDA, CDR2 SQIVND (reference sequence). The CDR3 contains 16 residues. The ends lost 3 bases at V and 2 bases at J; junction bases unmatched: 7. The part of the CDR3 DNA that was read is TGTGCCAGTAGTATCGTTGCGGGAGTTACCTACAATGAG. Its translation is CASSIVAGVTYNE. The CDR3 in full is CASSIVAGVTYNEQFF.

About this clone itself: The read stops 3 residues short of the end of the CDR3; the missing end is completed from the germline J gene. The chain links TRBV6-4 to TRBJ2-3, with 7 bases fitting TRBD2. The CDR3 covers 14 residues. The V gene's germline CDR1 is MRHNA and CDR2 SNTAGT. The V segment lost 4 bases and the J segment 0 bases; nucleotides outside the gene matches: 1. Here the CDR3 reads CASSVSGSTDTQYF. The sequenced CDR3 bases are TGTGCCAGCAGTGTTAGCGGGAGCACAGATACG.

Comment on this clone: The read terminates 3 residues ahead of where the CDR3 ends, so the germline J gene completes it. The chain combines TRBV2 with TRBJ2-1, with 9 bases lining up with TRBD2. Trimming took 2 bases from V and 9 from J; bases not matched to a gene: 14. The germline CDR1 and CDR2 sequences are SNHLY and FYNNEI. This CDR3 spans 17 amino acids. The DNA read from the CDR3 is TGTGCCAGCAGTGAAATTCCGGTAGCGGGGGTGGGGGGTGAG. This sequence encodes CASSEIPVAGVGGE. The full CDR3 is CASSEIPVAGVGGEQFF. The whole variable domain, remainder taken from reference TRBV2 and TRBJ2-1, is EPEVTQTPSHQVTQMGQEVILRCVPISNHLYFYWYRQILGQKVEFLVSFYNNEISEKSEIFDDQFSVERPDGSNFTLKIRSTKLEDSAMYFCASSEIPVAGVGGEQFFGPGTRLTVL.

To note about this clone: The read terminates 3 residues before the CDR3 end, so the remaining end is supplied by the germline J gene. The chain is built from TRBV20-1 and TRBJ2-7; TRBD1 is a possible D gene (5 bases). There are 14 residues in the CDR3. Germline V gives CDR1 DFQATT, CDR2 SNEGSKA (reference sequence). Trimming left V 4 bases short and J 2 bases short, with 15 bases between. The sequenced part of the CDR3 DNA is TGCAGTGCTATAAAGAACAGGAGAGCCTACGAG. Protein sequence: CSAIKNRRAYE. The CDR3, in full, reads CSAIKNRRAYEQYF.